This is a list of T cell receptor beta chains from one sample in a study of cytomegalovirus exposure and HLA in healthy donors. Method: immunoSEQ multiplex PCR; TCRdb's copy keeps in-frame clones and lacks some. There are some 130,000 clones in the sample; over 90% occur only once, and 1.5% to 2% lies in the top ten. The material sequenced was PBMCs. These receptors were taken from a man in his late teens or twenties in good health and CMV-seropositive. Each CDR3 is given without its conserved first and last residue.

J gene: TRBJ2-5; V gene: TRBV11-2; CDR3 protein: ASSFNRGQGVTQY
J gene: TRBJ2-3; V gene: TRBV4-1; CDR3 protein: ATREGGADTQY
J gene: TRBJ2-1; V gene: TRBV4-2; CDR3 protein: ASSQGGSGRAPEQF
J gene: TRBJ1-4; V gene: TRBV19; CDR3 protein: ATKQGANEKLF
J gene: TRBJ2-6; V gene: TRBV19; CDR3 protein: ASSTHLDRAGANVLT
J gene: TRBJ2-7; V gene: TRBV5-4; CDR3 protein: ASSLNNRGNEQY
J gene: TRBJ2-2; V gene: TRBV27; CDR3 protein: ASTFTTGGDTGELF
J gene: TRBJ1-1; V gene: TRBV27; CDR3 protein: ASSLLQGVGTEAF
J gene: TRBJ2-5; V gene: TRBV6-5; CDR3 protein: ASSTGTGSLETQY
J gene: TRBJ2-7; V gene: TRBV19; CDR3 protein: ASSIGRSYEQY
J gene: TRBJ1-4; V gene: TRBV9; CDR3 protein: ASSVQGAPREKLF
J gene: TRBJ2-7; V gene: TRBV11-3; CDR3 protein: ASSFWWDTPYEQY
J gene: TRBJ1-4; V gene: TRBV18; CDR3 protein: ASSPGQGAKKLF
J gene: TRBJ1-1; V gene: TRBV28; CDR3 protein: ASRQLSEAF
J gene: TRBJ1-2; V gene: TRBV28; CDR3 protein: AGQDRPTGGYT
J gene: TRBJ1-2; V gene: TRBV7-9; CDR3 protein: ASGGDSKTYGYT
J gene: TRBJ2-7; V gene: TRBV28; CDR3 protein: ASSNRGSGYEQY
J gene: TRBJ2-7; V gene: TRBV7-9; CDR3 protein: AGSKGTTYEQY
J gene: TRBJ2-1; V gene: TRBV5-1; CDR3 protein: ASSLVSGSYNEQF
J gene: TRBJ1-1; V gene: TRBV7-9; CDR3 protein: ASSLRQGTDTEAF
J gene: TRBJ2-6; V gene: TRBV29-1; CDR3 protein: SVAGQGSSGANVLT
J gene: TRBJ2-1; V gene: TRBV2; CDR3 protein: ASTPGHPFIEQF
J gene: TRBJ2-7; V gene: TRBV7-6; CDR3 protein: ASSLPGVYEQY
J gene: TRBJ2-2; V gene: TRBV27; CDR3 protein: ASSYSTGELF
J gene: TRBJ2-7; V gene: TRBV27; CDR3 protein: ASSTFTQGQSSYEQY
J gene: TRBJ2-7; V gene: TRBV5-1; CDR3 protein: ASSLQEPVEQY
J gene: TRBJ2-7; V gene: TRBV28; CDR3 protein: ASNPGQIYEQY
J gene: TRBJ1-4; V gene: TRBV21-1; CDR3 protein: ASSSPPLGKKLF
J gene: TRBJ1-1; V gene: TRBV6-5; CDR3 protein: ASSPESEAF
J gene: TRBJ1-1; V gene: TRBV7-2; CDR3 protein: ASSFSGATEAF
J gene: TRBJ2-4; V gene: TRBV28; CDR3 protein: ASTAAIENIQY
J gene: TRBJ1-6; V gene: TRBV7-9; CDR3 protein: ASTDRGGSPLH
J gene: TRBJ2-3; V gene: TRBV5-8; CDR3 protein: ASSLGDRGRPDTQY
J gene: TRBJ2-5; V gene: TRBV15; CDR3 protein: ATAMAGRETQY
J gene: TRBJ2-7; V gene: TRBV15; CDR3 protein: ATSRGLLSYEQY
J gene: TRBJ2-6; V gene: TRBV4-1; CDR3 protein: ASSQRWQGVSGANVLT
J gene: TRBJ2-7; V gene: TRBV10-3; CDR3 protein: AISAGDEQY
J gene: TRBJ2-7; V gene: TRBV27; CDR3 protein: ASSRGGAGEQY
J gene: TRBJ2-7; V gene: TRBV28; CDR3 protein: ASSLNSLAGAYEQY
J gene: TRBJ2-5; V gene: TRBV5-1; CDR3 protein: ASRKGLVGPQETQY
J gene: TRBJ2-7; V gene: TRBV10-1; CDR3 protein: ASSEGASGSYEQY
J gene: TRBJ1-5; V gene: TRBV11-2; CDR3 protein: ASSLGDRVYQPQH
J gene: TRBJ2-7; V gene: TRBV4-2; CDR3 protein: ASSQPRLADPYEQY
J gene: TRBJ2-7; V gene: TRBV5-1; CDR3 protein: ASSLGSTSGYEQY
J gene: TRBJ2-4; V gene: TRBV11-2; CDR3 protein: ASSFLWGGDKNIQY
J gene: TRBJ2-5; V gene: TRBV7-9; CDR3 protein: ASRKRREGETQY
J gene: TRBJ2-7; V gene: TRBV7-8; CDR3 protein: ASSLLAPGPNYEQY
J gene: TRBJ1-1; V gene: TRBV2; CDR3 protein: ASSDQGGAEAF
J gene: TRBJ2-7; V gene: TRBV19; CDR3 protein: ASSIGGLYSYEQY
J gene: TRBJ1-2; V gene: TRBV9; CDR3 protein: ASSLGQGNYGYT
J gene: TRBJ2-2; V gene: TRBV7-8; CDR3 protein: ASSPREELF
J gene: TRBJ1-1; V gene: TRBV4-1; CDR3 protein: ASSQVSDRGRGSLEAF
J gene: TRBJ1-2; V gene: TRBV9; CDR3 protein: ASSVASGVYGYT